This T cell receptor (beta chain) was identified in a study of cytomegalovirus exposure and HLA in healthy donors. Germline V gene lookup returns CDR1 SGHDT and CDR2 YYEEEE. J was trimmed by 5 bases and V by 0 bases; bases with no gene match: 4. The CDR3 spans 14 residues. Here immunoSEQ multiplex PCR was the method, and the copy in TCRdb shows in-frame clones only, minus some. The sample includes some 310,000 clones, roughly 88% of them seen just once. Study results and caveats: The classifier was said to identify cytomegalovirus status with high specificity and sensitivity.

On this clone itself: As yet, its antigen is unknown.

Sequences were obtained from PBMCs. This clonotype was sampled from a man aged 25 to 40 in good health and CMV-seronegative. V and J are TRBV5-6 and TRBJ2-7; 8 bases line up with TRBD1. CDR3: CASSLAPGGNEQYF. The CDR3 coding sequence is TGTGCCAGCAGCTTGGCCCCAGGGGGCAACGAGCAGTACTTC.